These T cell receptor beta chains were read from a single sample in a study of blood T cell repertoires in COVID-19. Repertoires were generated with immunoSEQ multiplex PCR, while TCRdb's copy carries only in-frame clones and drops some. The table includes roughly 200,000 clones, around 88% detected once. Sequenced sample: PBMCs or T cells enriched from blood (not recorded which). Source of these receptors: a woman aged 30 to 39 who had recovered from COVID-19. CDR3s include the opening cysteine and the closing phenylalanine or tryptophan. D genes are given only for firm matches. Clone size is not always given. Where it is, it says once, few, many or a class for expanded clones.

clone size: NA; D gene: TRBD1; J gene: TRBJ1-1; V gene: TRBV28; CDR3 protein: CASSSSGTGVTEAFF; CDR3 DNA: TGTGCCAGCAGCAGCTCCGGGACAGGGGTCACTGAAGCTTTCTTT
clone size: NA; D gene: NA; J gene: TRBJ1-2; V gene: TRBV19; CDR3 protein: CASSIIQGNYGYTF; CDR3 DNA: TGTGCCAGTAGTATTATACAGGGAAACTATGGCTACACCTTC
clone size: NA; D gene: NA; J gene: TRBJ1-2; V gene: TRBV18; CDR3 protein: CASSFEADSYGYTF; CDR3 DNA: TGTGCCAGCTCGTTTGAGGCAGATTCCTATGGCTACACCTTC
clone size: NA; D gene: TRBD2; J gene: TRBJ2-5; V gene: TRBV12-5; CDR3 protein: CASAAGGRAETQYF; CDR3 DNA: TGTGCTAGTGCGGCCGGCGGGAGAGCGGAGACCCAGTACTTC
clone size: once; D gene: TRBD2; J gene: TRBJ2-1; V gene: TRBV7-2; CDR3 protein: CASSLEWDYFSEQFF; CDR3 DNA: TGTGCCAGCAGCTTAGAATGGGACTACTTCAGTGAGCAGTTCTTC
clone size: NA; D gene: NA; J gene: TRBJ2-2; V gene: TRBV21-1; CDR3 protein: CASSPQAASMPGELFF; CDR3 DNA: TGTGCCAGCAGCCCCCAGGCAGCCTCCATGCCCGGGGAGCTGTTTTTT
clone size: NA; D gene: TRBD2; J gene: TRBJ2-7; V gene: TRBV5-1; CDR3 protein: CASSLRTLAGGKSSYEQYF; CDR3 DNA: TGCGCCAGCAGCTTGCGGACACTAGCGGGGGGCAAAAGCTCCTACGAGCAGTACTTC
clone size: once; D gene: NA; J gene: TRBJ2-7; V gene: TRBV7-2; CDR3 protein: CASSWTASSYEQYF; CDR3 DNA: TGTGCCAGCAGCTGGACTGCGAGCTCCTACGAGCAGTACTTC
clone size: NA; D gene: TRBD1; J gene: TRBJ1-6; V gene: TRBV28; CDR3 protein: CASSLEQGARSPLHF; CDR3 DNA: TGTGCCAGCAGTTTAGAACAGGGGGCGCGGTCACCCCTCCACTTT
clone size: NA; D gene: NA; J gene: TRBJ1-2; V gene: TRBV18; CDR3 protein: CASSPNAGVNYGYTF; CDR3 DNA: TGTGCCAGCTCACCCAACGCCGGTGTAAACTATGGCTACACCTTC
clone size: NA; D gene: NA; J gene: TRBJ2-3; V gene: TRBV15; CDR3 protein: CATSGGRADTQYF; CDR3 DNA: TGTGCCACCAGTGGGGGCCGCGCAGATACGCAGTATTTT
clone size: NA; D gene: TRBD1; J gene: TRBJ1-1; V gene: TRBV5-1; CDR3 protein: CASSIYTGAYTEAFF; CDR3 DNA: TGCGCCAGCAGCATATATACAGGGGCGTACACTGAAGCTTTCTTT
clone size: NA; D gene: NA; J gene: TRBJ2-3; V gene: TRBV2; CDR3 protein: CASSAGLADTQYF; CDR3 DNA: TGTGCCAGCAGTGCAGGGCTGGCAGATACGCAGTATTTT
clone size: few; D gene: NA; J gene: TRBJ1-1; V gene: TRBV6-6; CDR3 protein: CASSPSTGGFVNTEAFF; CDR3 DNA: TGTGCCAGCAGTCCCTCCACCGGGGGGTTTGTGAACACTGAAGCTTTCTTT
clone size: NA; D gene: NA; J gene: TRBJ1-2; V gene: TRBV6-5; CDR3 protein: CASSYKQGGYGYTF; CDR3 DNA: TGTGCCAGCAGTTACAAACAGGGCGGCTATGGCTACACCTTC
clone size: NA; D gene: TRBD1; J gene: TRBJ2-1; V gene: TRBV28; CDR3 protein: CASSTRDRGREGFF; CDR3 DNA: TGTGCCAGCAGTACCCGGGACAGGGGGCGAGAGGGGTTCTTC
clone size: NA; D gene: TRBD2; J gene: TRBJ2-7; V gene: TRBV14; CDR3 protein: CASSPGLGAYEQYF; CDR3 DNA: TGTGCCAGCAGCCCGGGACTAGGGGCTTACGAGCAGTACTTC
clone size: NA; D gene: TRBD1; J gene: TRBJ2-7; V gene: TRBV6-4; CDR3 protein: CASSDLQGVHEQYF; CDR3 DNA: TGTGCCAGCAGTGATCTACAGGGGGTCCACGAGCAGTACTTC
clone size: NA; D gene: NA; J gene: TRBJ2-2; V gene: TRBV29-1; CDR3 protein: CSVAQAAGELFF; CDR3 DNA: TGCAGCGTTGCCCAGGCAGCCGGGGAGCTGTTTTTT
clone size: once; D gene: NA; J gene: TRBJ1-6; V gene: TRBV5-1; CDR3 protein: CASSFAGSPLHF; CDR3 DNA: TGCGCCAGCAGCTTTGCGGGCTCACCCCTCCACTTT
clone size: NA; D gene: TRBD2; J gene: TRBJ2-1; V gene: TRBV18; CDR3 protein: CASSATRTSGRVSQFF; CDR3 DNA: TGTGCCAGCTCAGCAACGAGGACTAGCGGGAGAGTATCCCAGTTCTTC
clone size: NA; D gene: NA; J gene: TRBJ2-3; V gene: TRBV29-1; CDR3 protein: CSVEGAQGGGGDTQYF; CDR3 DNA: TGCAGCGTTGAAGGGGCGCAGGGCGGTGGTGGAGATACGCAGTATTTT
clone size: NA; D gene: NA; J gene: TRBJ2-7; V gene: TRBV27; CDR3 protein: CARQGRCIGDEQYF; CDR3 DNA: TGTGCCAGACAGGGGAGGTGTATAGGGGACGAGCAGTACTTC
clone size: few; D gene: NA; J gene: TRBJ1-5; V gene: TRBV7-9; CDR3 protein: CASSDGRDVYGNQPQHF; CDR3 DNA: TGTGCCAGCAGCGACGGGAGGGATGTATACGGCAATCAGCCCCAGCATTTT
clone size: NA; D gene: TRBD1; J gene: TRBJ2-3; V gene: TRBV3-1/TRBV3-2; CDR3 protein: CASSYPQGAALF; CDR3 DNA: TGTGCCAGCAGCTATCCCCAGGGGGCAGCTCTCTTT
clone size: NA; D gene: NA; J gene: TRBJ1-4; V gene: TRBV7-2; CDR3 protein: CASSLVGGGRSEKLFF; CDR3 DNA: TGTGCCAGCAGCTTAGTTGGTGGAGGGCGGAGTGAAAAACTGTTTTTT
clone size: NA; D gene: NA; J gene: TRBJ1-3; V gene: TRBV5-6; CDR3 protein: CASSLVQGNTIYF; CDR3 DNA: TGTGCCAGCAGCTTGGTACAGGGAAACACCATATATTTT
clone size: NA; D gene: NA; J gene: TRBJ2-5; V gene: TRBV18; CDR3 protein: CASSLRLDGGWETQYF; CDR3 DNA: TGTGCCAGCTCACTACGTTTGGATGGGGGCTGGGAGACCCAGTACTTC
clone size: NA; D gene: NA; J gene: TRBJ1-1; V gene: TRBV6-5; CDR3 protein: CASNTGEVGNTEAFF; CDR3 DNA: TGTGCCAGCAATACGGGGGAGGTGGGGAACACTGAAGCTTTCTTT
clone size: few; D gene: NA; J gene: TRBJ2-1; V gene: TRBV2; CDR3 protein: CASSEVLGRINEQFF; CDR3 DNA: TGTGCCAGCAGTGAGGTGTTGGGGAGGATCAATGAGCAGTTCTTC
clone size: NA; D gene: NA; J gene: TRBJ2-7; V gene: TRBV29-1; CDR3 protein: CSVTGTPNYEQYF; CDR3 DNA: TGCAGCGTGACCGGGACACCTAACTACGAGCAGTACTTC
clone size: once; D gene: NA; J gene: TRBJ2-5; V gene: TRBV5-1; CDR3 protein: CASSTASGLGGETQYF; CDR3 DNA: TGCGCCAGCAGCACCGCCTCTGGCCTCGGAGGGGAGACCCAGTACTTC
clone size: NA; D gene: NA; J gene: TRBJ2-5; V gene: TRBV19; CDR3 protein: CASSIMEAGDQYF; CDR3 DNA: TGTGCCAGTAGTATAATGGAGGCCGGGGACCAGTACTTC
clone size: NA; D gene: NA; J gene: TRBJ2-7; V gene: TRBV6-5; CDR3 protein: CASSSVPSSYEQYF; CDR3 DNA: TGTGCCAGCAGTTCCGTACCTAGCTCCTACGAGCAGTACTTC
clone size: NA; D gene: TRBD2; J gene: TRBJ2-1; V gene: TRBV27; CDR3 protein: CASGEGLAEYNEQFF; CDR3 DNA: TGTGCCAGCGGAGAAGGACTAGCGGAATACAATGAGCAGTTCTTC
clone size: once; D gene: NA; J gene: TRBJ2-1; V gene: TRBV13; CDR3 protein: CASSHQGKVGEQFF; CDR3 DNA: TGTGCCAGCAGCCACCAGGGGAAGGTGGGCGAGCAGTTCTTC
clone size: NA; D gene: NA; J gene: TRBJ1-4; V gene: TRBV7-9; CDR3 protein: CASSLLPPDEKLFF; CDR3 DNA: TGTGCCAGCAGCCTACTGCCCCCCGATGAAAAACTGTTTTTT
clone size: NA; D gene: NA; J gene: TRBJ2-3; V gene: TRBV15; CDR3 protein: CATSRDIAGPDTQYF; CDR3 DNA: TGTGCCACCAGCAGAGATATCGCAGGTCCAGATACGCAGTATTTT
clone size: NA; D gene: NA; J gene: TRBJ2-5; V gene: TRBV11-2; CDR3 protein: CASSLDLETQYF; CDR3 DNA: TGTGCCAGCAGCTTAGACCTAGAGACCCAGTACTTC
clone size: NA; D gene: NA; J gene: TRBJ1-4; V gene: TRBV28; CDR3 protein: CASTSPTRANEKLFF; CDR3 DNA: TGTGCCAGCACCTCCCCTACTCGGGCTAATGAAAAACTGTTTTTT
clone size: few; D gene: TRBD1; J gene: TRBJ1-2; V gene: TRBV28; CDR3 protein: CASKKGGVYGYTF; CDR3 DNA: TGTGCCAGCAAAAAAGGGGGCGTCTATGGCTACACCTTC
clone size: NA; D gene: TRBD1; J gene: TRBJ1-1; V gene: TRBV11-1; CDR3 protein: CASSLTAGGTEAFF; CDR3 DNA: TGTGCCAGCAGCTTAACGGCAGGGGGGACTGAAGCTTTCTTT
clone size: NA; D gene: TRBD1; J gene: TRBJ1-1; V gene: TRBV28; CDR3 protein: CASRQPQGANTEAFF; CDR3 DNA: TGTGCCAGCAGACAACCACAGGGGGCGAACACTGAAGCTTTCTTT